This T cell receptor (beta chain) was captured by sequencing in a study of shared clonotypes between healthy human individuals. Findings of the study overall: Few donors limited the genetic and exposure-history diversity represented. Naive subsets usually exceeded memory subsets in estimated richness.

Germline V gene data show CDR1 as SGHNT and CDR2 as YYREEE (reference sequence). This CDR3 has 16 residues. Trimming pared 0 bases from V and 7 bases from J, leaving 18 bases between. Profiling relied on immunoSEQ multiplex PCR, and the TCRdb table lists in-frame clones only, not all of them. The sample has some 2,000,000 clones; about 94% are singletons. There were no recent acute infections or vaccinations among the donors, who were healthy HIV-negative adults. CD4+ cells underwent separation, giving CD45RA+ naive and CD45RA-negative memory subsets. Remarks on this clone: The antigen is undetermined.

The TCR originated in a man younger than 35 in good health. V usage is TRBV5-4 and J usage is TRBJ2-3; perhaps TRBD2 as D (6 bases). Input material: naive CD4+ T cells sorted from blood. Subset: CD45RA+ positively selected. The CDR3 DNA sequence: TGTGCCAGCAGCTTGGCCGGAGGGAGGCTAGAGAATACGCAGTATTTT. Its protein product is CASSLAGGRLENTQYF.